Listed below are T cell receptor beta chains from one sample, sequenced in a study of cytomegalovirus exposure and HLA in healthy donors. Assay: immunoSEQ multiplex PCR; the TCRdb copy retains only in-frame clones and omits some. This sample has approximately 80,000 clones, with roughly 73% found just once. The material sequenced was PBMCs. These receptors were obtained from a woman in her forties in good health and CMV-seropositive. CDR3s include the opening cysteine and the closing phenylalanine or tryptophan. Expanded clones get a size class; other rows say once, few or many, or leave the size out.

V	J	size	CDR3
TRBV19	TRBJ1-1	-	CASRQDLKATEAFF
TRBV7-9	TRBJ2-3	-	CASRGLVLADTQYF
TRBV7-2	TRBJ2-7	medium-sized	CASSTSSELYEQYF
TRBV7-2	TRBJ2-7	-	CASSRLAGGEQYF
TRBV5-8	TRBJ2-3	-	CASSPETGIHTDTQYF
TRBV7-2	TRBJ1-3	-	CASSYSGTGGFSSGNTIYF
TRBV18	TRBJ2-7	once	CASSPSSGYEQYF
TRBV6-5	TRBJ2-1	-	CASGIGGQGSTEQFF
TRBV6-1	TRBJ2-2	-	CASSDYRGRTGELFF
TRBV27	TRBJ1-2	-	CASRTLGDASVPNYGYTF
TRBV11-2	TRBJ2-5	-	CASSLGRAQETQYF
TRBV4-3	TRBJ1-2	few	CASSLTGGYGYTF
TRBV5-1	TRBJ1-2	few	CASSLGGTANYGYTF
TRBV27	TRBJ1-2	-	CASSLDQGANGYTF
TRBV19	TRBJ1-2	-	CASSDPGFYGYTF
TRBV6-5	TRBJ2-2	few	CASRDTQNTGELFF
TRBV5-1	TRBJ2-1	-	CASSPGLAGVNEQFF
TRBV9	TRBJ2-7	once	CASSARGSYEQYF
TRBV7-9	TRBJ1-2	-	CASSPLGRGDGYTF
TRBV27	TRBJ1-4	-	CASSLLKQGIATNEKLFF
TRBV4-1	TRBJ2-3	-	CASSQDHSGVLDTQYF
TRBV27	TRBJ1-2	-	CASSSGTMTYGYTF
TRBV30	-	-	CAFLRTGGYEQYF
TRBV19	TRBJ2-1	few	CASSIFGQSNNEQFF
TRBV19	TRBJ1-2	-	CASSNSQGFGNGYTF
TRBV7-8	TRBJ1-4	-	CASSFPNEKLFF
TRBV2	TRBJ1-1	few	CATRRFENTEAFF
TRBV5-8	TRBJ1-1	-	CASSFPRVGGTEAFF
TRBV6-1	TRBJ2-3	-	CASRKENPDTQYF
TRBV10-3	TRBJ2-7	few	CAIRGHVSYEQYF
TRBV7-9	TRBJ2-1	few	CASSSYLAGVYNEQFF
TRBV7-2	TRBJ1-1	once	CASSQGRVAEAFF
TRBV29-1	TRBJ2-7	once	CSVVTIRTSQYF
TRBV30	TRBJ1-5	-	CAWTGGVEPQHF
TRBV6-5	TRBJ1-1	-	CASSRQGSNTEAFF
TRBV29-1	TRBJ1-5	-	CSIGENHNQPQHF
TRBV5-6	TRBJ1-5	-	CASSPGGSNQPQHF
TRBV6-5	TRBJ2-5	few	CASSYDGEETQYF
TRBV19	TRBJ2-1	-	CASSILAGRNEQFF
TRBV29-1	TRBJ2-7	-	CSVIRTRTAGGTYEQYF
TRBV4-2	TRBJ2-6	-	CASSQGTGSLGANVLTF